This T cell receptor (beta chain) was recorded in a study of tumor-infiltrating lymphocytes in localized non-small cell lung cancer. TCRdb's copy holds only in-frame clones and misses some; the assay was immunoSEQ multiplex PCR. There are tens of thousands of clones in the sample; approximately 59% occur only once, and approximately 5.4% lies in the top ten. V lost 2 bases to trimming and J lost 5 bases, with 9 bases between them. CDR1 SGHTA and CDR2 FQGNSA come from the germline V gene. The CDR3 covers 13 residues. General study findings and limits: Tumor T-cell fraction from TCR sequencing was not associated with recurrence-free survival (p = 0.61).

As to this clone: Its specificity is unknown.

This chain links TRBV7-2 with TRBJ2-5; no firm D call. The sample was lung tumor tissue. The sequence was collected from a human donor with non-small cell lung cancer. The CDR3 region has the DNA TGTGCCAGCAGCTTACAGTTGAGGGAGACCCAGTACTTC. Its protein product is CASSLQLRETQYF. The full variable domain, its missing parts supplied by reference TRBV7-2 and TRBJ2-5, is GAGVSQSPSNKVTEKGKDVELRCDPISGHTALYWYRQSLGQGLEFLIYFQGNSAPDKSGLPSDRFSAERTGGSVSTLTIQRTQQEDSAVYLCASSLQLRETQYFGPGTRLLVL.